This TCR beta chain comes out of a study of T cell responses to AZD1222 COVID-19 vaccine. Study-wide results and limits: Nearly half of spike-specific TCRs reportedly go after variant regions that carry no mutations.

A remark on this clone: What it binds is not known.

The data were produced by immunoSEQ multiplex PCR, yet TCRdb's version contains in-frame clones alone and is incomplete. The data show some 150,000 clones, about 87% seen once. Per germline, CDR1 SNHLY and CDR2 FYNNEI. The trim removed 9 bases at V and 4 bases at J, leaving 4 bases unmatched. The CDR3 consists of 14 residues. V gene TRBV2 combines with J gene TRBJ2-2, with 11 bases identical to TRBD1. The input for sequencing was peripheral blood, taken on day 0 of AZD1222 vaccination. The clonotype comes from an adult in good health. CDR3 coding DNA: TGTGCCAGTCGGACAGGGGGCTTCACCGGGGAGCTGTTTTTT. Amino acids: CASRTGGFTGELFF.